The 8 T cell receptor beta chains in this list originate from one sample, sequenced in a study of T cells in Graves' hyperthyroidism and ophthalmopathy. Using RNA transcripts as the source, TCR beta CDR3 regions were amplified. HTBI primers were employed in a first-round RT-PCR of the TCR CDR3. TCRdb processed the multiplex PCR reads anew with MiXCR; each CDR3 protein has one entry. This table has more than 500,000 distinct CDR3 sequences, about 16% appearing once. The source material was blood. The receptors were sampled from a young woman with Graves' ophthalmopathy.

There are many counts of this clonotype. This sequence joins TRBV20-1 and TRBJ2-7; the D gene is possibly TRBD1 (7 bases). The CDR3 totals 15 residues. V lost 6 bases, J lost 7 bases, and 25 bases lay in between. Germline V CDR1 and CDR2: DFQATT, SNEGSKA (reference sequence). The chain's CDR3 is CSANPLETGGQEQYF. The CDR3 bases are TGCAGTGCCAACCCACTTGAGACCGGGGGACAGGAGCAGTACTTC.

This clonotype was found many times. This chain uses TRBV5-5 with TRBJ1-2; possible D gene TRBD1, 5 bases. The CDR3 extends over 13 amino acids. V gave up 2 bases and J gave up 3 bases, with 8 bases separating them. The V gene's germline CDR1 is SGHKS and CDR2 YYEKEE (reference sequence). The CDR3: CASSFPGDYGYTF. The CDR3 nucleotides read TGTGCCAGCAGCTTCCCGGGGGACTATGGCTACACCTTC.

In this sample, this clonotype turned up many times. The chain joins TRBV30 to TRBJ2-7; 7 positions agree with TRBD2. CDR3 size: 13 residues. V lost 3 bases, J lost 2 bases, and 4 bases stayed unmatched. The germline CDR1 and CDR2 sequences are GTSNPN and SVGIG (reference sequence). The CDR3: CAWSWGGPYEQYF. CDR3 in DNA: TGTGCCTGGAGCTGGGGGGGACCCTACGAGCAGTACTTC. Combining the CDR3 with reference TRBV30 and TRBJ2-7 gives the whole variable domain SQTIHQWPATLVQPVGSPLSLECTVEGTSNPNLYWYRQAAGRGLQLLFYSVGIGQISSEVPQNLSASRPQDRQFILSSKKLLLSDSGFYLCAWSWGGPYEQYFGPGTRLTVT.

At least ten counts were recorded for this clonotype. The chain carries TRBV7-6 and TRBJ1-3; 7 nucleotides agree with TRBD1. CDR3 length equals 13 residues. The V gene's germline CDR1 is SGHVS and CDR2 FNYEAQ. Trimming at V came to 5 bases and at J to 8 bases, leaving 6 bases not matched to a gene. The CDR3 is CASSAYRGDTIYF. The CDR3 DNA reads as TGTGCCAGCAGCGCCTACAGGGGAGACACCATATATTTT.

In its sample, this clonotype was seen a few times. The chain carries TRBV4-1 and TRBJ2-5; possible D gene TRBD2, 6 bases. V shed 2 bases and J shed 0 bases, with 13 bases lying between them. Germline CDR1 and CDR2: MGHRA and YSYEKL. The CDR3 is made up of 16 amino acids. The CDR3 nucleotides read TGCGCCAGCAGCCAAATCGGGGGATCCCACCAAGAGACCCAGTACTTC. Its translation: CASSQIGGSHQETQYF.

The J gene is TRBJ2-5, the V gene TRBV5-1; D is undetermined. CDR1 SGHRS and CDR2 YFSETQ come from the germline V gene. Trimming removed 4 bases at V and 0 bases at J, with 10 bases between. The CDR3 consists of 14 residues. CDR3 DNA: TGCGCCAGCAGCCCCCGACCAGACCAAGAGACCCAGTACTTC. Amino acids: CASSPRPDQETQYF.

The table lists this clonotype with a few counts. The genes are TRBV6-1 and TRBJ1-4, with D perhaps matching TRBD1 (6 bases). CDR1 is MNHNS and CDR2 is SASEGT in the germline V gene. Trimming left V 5 bases short and J 8 bases short, with 9 bases between. The CDR3 has 12 amino acids. The CDR3 sequence is CASSSGVEKLFF. CDR3 coding DNA: TGTGCCAGCAGTTCAGGGGTAGAAAAACTGTTTTTT.

V and J are TRBV11-1 and TRBJ2-1; D unresolved. CDR3 size: 13 residues. V dropped 1 base and J dropped 5 bases, with 6 bases sitting between them. The germline V gene encodes CDR1 SGHAT and CDR2 FQDESV (reference sequence). CDR3 loop: CASSLVRDNEQFF. The CDR3 DNA reads TGTGCCAGCAGCTTAGTTAGAGACAATGAGCAGTTCTTC.